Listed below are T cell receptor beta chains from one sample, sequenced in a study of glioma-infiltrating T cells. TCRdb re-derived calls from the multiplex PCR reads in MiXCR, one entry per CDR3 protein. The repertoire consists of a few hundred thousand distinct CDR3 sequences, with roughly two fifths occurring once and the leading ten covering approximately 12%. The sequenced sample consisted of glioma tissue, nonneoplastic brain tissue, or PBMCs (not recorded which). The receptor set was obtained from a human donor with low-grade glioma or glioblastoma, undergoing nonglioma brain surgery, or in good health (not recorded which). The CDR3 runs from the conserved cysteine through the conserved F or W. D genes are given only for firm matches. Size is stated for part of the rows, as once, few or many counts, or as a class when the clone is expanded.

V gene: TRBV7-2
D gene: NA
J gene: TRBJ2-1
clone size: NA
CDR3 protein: CASIPQGSYNEQFF
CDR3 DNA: TGTGCCAGCATACCACAGGGATCCTACAATGAGCAGTTCTTC

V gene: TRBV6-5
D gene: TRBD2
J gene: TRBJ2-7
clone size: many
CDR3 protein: CASSYSPSGAYEQYF
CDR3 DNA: TGTGCCAGCAGTTACTCGCCTAGCGGTGCCTACGAGCAGTACTTC

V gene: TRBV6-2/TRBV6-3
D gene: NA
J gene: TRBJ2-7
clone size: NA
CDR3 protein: CASSYSGGIIYGQYF
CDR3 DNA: TGTGCCAGCAGTTACTCTGGCGGGATAATCTACGGGCAGTACTTC

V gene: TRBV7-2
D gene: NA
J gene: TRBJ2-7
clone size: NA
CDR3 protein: CDSSGRLTYEQYF
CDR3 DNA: TGTGACAGCAGCGGGCGGCTCACCTACGAGCAGTACTTC

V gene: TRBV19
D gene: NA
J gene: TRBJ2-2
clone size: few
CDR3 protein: CASSIIAITGELFF
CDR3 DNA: TGTGCCAGTAGTATCATAGCGATAACCGGGGAGCTGTTTTTT

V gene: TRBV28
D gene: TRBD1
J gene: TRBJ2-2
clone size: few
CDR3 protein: CASSLMWTGGTGELFF
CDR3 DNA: TGTGCCAGCAGTCTAATGTGGACAGGAGGCACCGGGGAGCTGTTTTTT

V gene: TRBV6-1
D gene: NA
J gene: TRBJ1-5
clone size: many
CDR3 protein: CASSEQPTGHQPQHF
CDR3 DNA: TGTGCCAGCAGTGAACAGCCAACTGGGCATCAGCCCCAGCATTTT

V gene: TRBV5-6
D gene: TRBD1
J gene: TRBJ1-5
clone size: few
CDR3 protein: CASSSTGVGQPQHF
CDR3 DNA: TGTGCCAGCAGCTCGACAGGGGTAGGTCAGCCCCAGCATTTT

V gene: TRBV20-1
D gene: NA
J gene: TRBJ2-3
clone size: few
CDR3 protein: CSARDSGGLVTDTQYF
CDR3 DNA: TGCAGTGCTAGAGATAGTGGCGGGCTAGTCACAGATACGCAGTATTTT

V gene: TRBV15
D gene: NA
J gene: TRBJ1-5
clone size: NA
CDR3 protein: CATSRMGRAGSGPQHF
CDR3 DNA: TGTGCCACCAGCAGGATGGGACGGGCCGGATCGGGGCCCCAGCATTTT

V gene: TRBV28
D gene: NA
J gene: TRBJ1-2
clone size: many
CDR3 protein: CASSLFVTLANYGYTF
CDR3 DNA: TGTGCCAGCAGTTTATTCGTGACTCTTGCTAACTATGGCTACACCTTC

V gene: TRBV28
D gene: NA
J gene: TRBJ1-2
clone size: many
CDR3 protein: CASSLGQGLGYTF
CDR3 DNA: TGTGCCAGCAGTTTAGGTCAGGGGTTGGGCTACACCTTC

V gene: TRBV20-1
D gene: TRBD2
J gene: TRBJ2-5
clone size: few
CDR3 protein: CSGAAGRALETQYF
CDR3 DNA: TGCAGTGGCGCCGCCGGGAGGGCCCTAGAGACCCAGTACTTC

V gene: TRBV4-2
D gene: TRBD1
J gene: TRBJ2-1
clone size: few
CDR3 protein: CASSQLTGGYNEQFF
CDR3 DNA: TGTGCCAGCAGCCAATTGACAGGGGGCTACAATGAGCAGTTCTTC

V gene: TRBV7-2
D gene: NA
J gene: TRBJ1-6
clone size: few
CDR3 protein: CASKGRSSYNSPLHF
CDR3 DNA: TGTGCCAGCAAGGGACGGAGCTCCTATAATTCACCCCTCCACTTT

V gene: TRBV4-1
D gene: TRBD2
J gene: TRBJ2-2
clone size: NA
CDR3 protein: CASSQGTSGGELFF
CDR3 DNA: TGCGCCAGCAGCCAAGGGACTAGCGGGGGGGAGCTGTTTTTT

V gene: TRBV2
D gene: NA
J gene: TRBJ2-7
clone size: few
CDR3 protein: CASSEGLGGIYEQYF
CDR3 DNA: TGTGCCAGCAGTGAAGGGTTAGGGGGGATCTACGAGCAGTACTTC

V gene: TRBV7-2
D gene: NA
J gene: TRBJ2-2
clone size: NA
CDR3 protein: CASSWGVSLNTGELFF
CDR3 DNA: TGCGCCAGCAGCTGGGGGGTGAGCCTAAACACCGGGGAGCTGTTTTTT

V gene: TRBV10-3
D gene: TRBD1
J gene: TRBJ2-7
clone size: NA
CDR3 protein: CAISATGDEQYF
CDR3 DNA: TGTGCCATCAGCGCCACAGGGGACGAGCAGTACTTC

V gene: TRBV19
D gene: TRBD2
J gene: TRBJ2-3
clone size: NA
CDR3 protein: CATAAGRHTDTQYF
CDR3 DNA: TGTGCCACTGCAGCGGGAAGGCACACAGATACGCAGTATTTT

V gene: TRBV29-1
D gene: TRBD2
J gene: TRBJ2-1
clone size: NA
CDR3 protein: CSVEGLAGNGGIWNEQFF
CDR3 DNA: TGCAGCGTTGAAGGACTAGCGGGAAACGGGGGTATATGGAATGAGCAGTTCTTC

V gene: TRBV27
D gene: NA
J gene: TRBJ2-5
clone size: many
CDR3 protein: CASSGTHQETQYF
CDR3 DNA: TGTGCCAGCTCCGGGACACACCAAGAGACCCAGTACTTC

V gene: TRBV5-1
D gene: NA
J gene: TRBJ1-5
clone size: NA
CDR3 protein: CASSPQGYQPQHF
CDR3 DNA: TGCGCCAGCAGCCCTCAGGGTTACCAGCCCCAGCATTTT

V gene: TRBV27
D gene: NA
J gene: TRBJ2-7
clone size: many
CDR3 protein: CASSYGGPLIYEQYF
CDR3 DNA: TGTGCCAGCAGTTACGGGGGACCCCTAATCTACGAGCAGTACTTC

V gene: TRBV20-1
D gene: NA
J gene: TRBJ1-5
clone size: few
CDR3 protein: CSATLGGGYSNQPQHF
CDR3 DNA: TGCAGTGCTACGCTGGGGGGGGGATATAGCAATCAGCCCCAGCATTTT

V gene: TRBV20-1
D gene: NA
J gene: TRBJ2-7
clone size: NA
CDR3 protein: CSAAPRGGSYEQYF
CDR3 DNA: TGCAGTGCGGCCCCCCGGGGCGGGTCCTACGAGCAGTACTTC

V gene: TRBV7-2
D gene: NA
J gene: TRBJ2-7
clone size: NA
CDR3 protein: CASSFTSGGLYEQYF
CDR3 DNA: TGTGCCAGCAGCTTCACTTCCGGGGGTCTCTACGAGCAGTACTTC

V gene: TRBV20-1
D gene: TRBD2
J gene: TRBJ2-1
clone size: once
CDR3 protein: CSVTAGISASYNEQFF
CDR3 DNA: TGCAGTGTTACAGCGGGAATCTCAGCCTCCTACAATGAGCAGTTCTTC

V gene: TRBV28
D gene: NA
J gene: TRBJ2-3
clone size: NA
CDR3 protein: CASSSARGPRADTQYF
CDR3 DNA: TGTGCCAGCAGTTCGGCCCGGGGCCCGCGCGCAGATACGCAGTATTTT

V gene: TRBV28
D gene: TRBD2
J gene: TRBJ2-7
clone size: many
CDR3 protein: CASILAGAREQYF
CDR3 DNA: TGTGCCAGCATTTTAGCGGGAGCACGGGAGCAGTACTTC

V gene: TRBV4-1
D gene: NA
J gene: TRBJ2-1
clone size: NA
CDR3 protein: CASSQVGRGPYNEQFF
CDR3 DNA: TGCGCCAGCAGCCAAGTTGGACGGGGCCCCTACAATGAGCAGTTCTTC

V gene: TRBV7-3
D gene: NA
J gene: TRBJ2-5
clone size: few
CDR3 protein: CASSLTLVRGETQYF
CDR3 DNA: TGTGCCAGCAGCTTAACGTTGGTCAGGGGAGAGACCCAGTACTTC

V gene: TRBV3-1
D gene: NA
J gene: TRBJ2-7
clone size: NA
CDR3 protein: CASSLGAGAYNEQYF
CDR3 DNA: TGTGCCAGCAGCCTCGGCGCAGGAGCCTACAATGAGCAGTACTTC

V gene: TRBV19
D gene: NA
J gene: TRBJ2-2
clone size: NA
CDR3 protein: CASSNIAANTGELFF
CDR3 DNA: TGTGCCAGTAGTAATATAGCGGCGAACACCGGGGAGCTGTTTTTT

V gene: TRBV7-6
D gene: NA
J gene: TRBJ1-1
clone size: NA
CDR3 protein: CASSFSGHTEAFF
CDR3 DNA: TGTGCCAGCAGCTTCTCAGGGCACACTGAAGCTTTCTTT